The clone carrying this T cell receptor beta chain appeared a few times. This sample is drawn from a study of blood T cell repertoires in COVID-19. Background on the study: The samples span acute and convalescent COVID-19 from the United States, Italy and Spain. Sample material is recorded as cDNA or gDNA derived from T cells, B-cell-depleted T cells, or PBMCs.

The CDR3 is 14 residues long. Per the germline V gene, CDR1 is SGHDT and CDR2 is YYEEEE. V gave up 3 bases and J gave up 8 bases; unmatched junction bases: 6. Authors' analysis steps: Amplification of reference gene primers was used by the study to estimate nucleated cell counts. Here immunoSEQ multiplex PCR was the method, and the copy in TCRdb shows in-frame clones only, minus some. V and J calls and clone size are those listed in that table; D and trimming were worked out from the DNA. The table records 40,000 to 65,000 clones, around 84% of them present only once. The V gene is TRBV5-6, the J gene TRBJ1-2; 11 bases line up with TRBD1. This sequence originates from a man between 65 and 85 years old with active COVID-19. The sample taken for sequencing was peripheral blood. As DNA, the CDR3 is TGTGCCAGCAGCTACTCGGGGACAGGGGGAGGCTACACCTTC. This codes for CASSYSGTGGGYTF.